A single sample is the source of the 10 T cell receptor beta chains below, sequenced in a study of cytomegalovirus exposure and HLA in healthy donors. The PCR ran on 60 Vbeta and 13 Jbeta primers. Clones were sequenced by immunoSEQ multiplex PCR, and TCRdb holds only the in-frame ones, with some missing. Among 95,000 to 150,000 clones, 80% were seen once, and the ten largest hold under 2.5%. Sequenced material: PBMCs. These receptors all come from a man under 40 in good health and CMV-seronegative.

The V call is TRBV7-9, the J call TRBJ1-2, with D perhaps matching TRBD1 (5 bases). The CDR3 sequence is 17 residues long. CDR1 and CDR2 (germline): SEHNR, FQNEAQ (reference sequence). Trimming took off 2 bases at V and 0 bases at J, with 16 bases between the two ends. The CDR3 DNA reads TGTGCCAGCAGCTTATCTTCCAGGGCTGCTCCTAACTATGGCTACACCTTC. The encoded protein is CASSLSSRAAPNYGYTF. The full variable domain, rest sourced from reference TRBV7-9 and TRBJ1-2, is DTGVSQNPRHKITKRGQNVTFRCDPISEHNRLYWYRQTLGQGPEFLTYFQNEAQLEKSRLLSDRFSAERPKGSFSTLEIQRTEQGDSAMYLCASSLSSRAAPNYGYTFGSGTRLTVV.

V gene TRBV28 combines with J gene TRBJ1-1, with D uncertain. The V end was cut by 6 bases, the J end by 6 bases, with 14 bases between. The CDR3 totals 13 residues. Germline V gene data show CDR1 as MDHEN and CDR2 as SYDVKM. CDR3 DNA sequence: TGTGCCAGCAGCTTAGGTAGCGGGCCTGAAGCTTTCTTT. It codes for CASSLGSGPEAFF.

This CDR3 is CASSLDLNSSYNEQFF. Here the CDR3 DNA reads TGTGCCAGCAGCTTGGACCTAAATAGCTCCTACAATGAGCAGTTCTTC. The V and J genes are TRBV5-6 and TRBJ2-1; D ambiguous. Germline V lookup: CDR1 SGHDT, CDR2 YYEEEE. The CDR3 spans 16 residues. Between the trimmed V and J ends, which lost 0 bases and 0 bases, there was a span of 10 bases.

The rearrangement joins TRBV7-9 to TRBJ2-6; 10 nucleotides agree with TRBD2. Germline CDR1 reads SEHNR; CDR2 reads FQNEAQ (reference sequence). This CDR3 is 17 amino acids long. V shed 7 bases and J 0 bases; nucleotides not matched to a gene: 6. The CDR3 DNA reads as TGTGCCAGCACCAGGACTAGCGGAGACTCTGGGGCCAACGTCCTGACTTTC. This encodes CASTRTSGDSGANVLTF.

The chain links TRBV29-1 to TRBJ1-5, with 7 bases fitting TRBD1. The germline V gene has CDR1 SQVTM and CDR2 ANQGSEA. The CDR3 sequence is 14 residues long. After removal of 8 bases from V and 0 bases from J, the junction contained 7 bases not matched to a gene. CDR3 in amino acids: CSPHGTASNQPQHF. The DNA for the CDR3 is TGCAGCCCGCATGGGACAGCTAGCAATCAGCCCCAGCATTTT.

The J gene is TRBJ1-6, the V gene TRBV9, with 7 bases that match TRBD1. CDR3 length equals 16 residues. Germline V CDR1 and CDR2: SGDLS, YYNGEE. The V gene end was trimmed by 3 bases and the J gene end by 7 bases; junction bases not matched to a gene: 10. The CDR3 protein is CASSERQGRYNSPLHF. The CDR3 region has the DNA TGTGCCAGCAGCGAGAGACAGGGCCGGTACAATTCACCCCTCCACTTT.

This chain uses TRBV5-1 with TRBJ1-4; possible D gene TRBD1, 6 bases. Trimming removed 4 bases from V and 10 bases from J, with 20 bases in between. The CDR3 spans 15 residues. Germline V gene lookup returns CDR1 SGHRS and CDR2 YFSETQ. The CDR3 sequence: CASSLTNREGGKLFF. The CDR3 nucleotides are TGCGCCAGCAGCCTTACGAACAGGGAGGGGGGAAAACTGTTTTTT.

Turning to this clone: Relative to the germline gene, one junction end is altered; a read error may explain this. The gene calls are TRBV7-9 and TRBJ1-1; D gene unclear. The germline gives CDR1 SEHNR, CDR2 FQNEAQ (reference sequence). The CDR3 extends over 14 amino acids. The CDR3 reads CASNLMAVNTEAFF. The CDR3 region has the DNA TGTGCCAGCAACTTAATGGCGGTGAACACTGAAGCTTTCTTT.

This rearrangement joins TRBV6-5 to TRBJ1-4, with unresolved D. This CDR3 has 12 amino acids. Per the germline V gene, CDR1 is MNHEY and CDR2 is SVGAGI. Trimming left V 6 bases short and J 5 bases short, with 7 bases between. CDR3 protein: CASRWRNEKLFF. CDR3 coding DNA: TGTGCCAGCAGGTGGAGGAATGAAAAACTGTTTTTT.

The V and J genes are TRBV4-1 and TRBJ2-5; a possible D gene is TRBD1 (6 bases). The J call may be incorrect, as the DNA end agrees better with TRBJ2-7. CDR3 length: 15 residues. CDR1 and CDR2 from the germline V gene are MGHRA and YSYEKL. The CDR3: CASSQEMRGTTEQYF. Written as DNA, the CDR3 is TGCGCCAGCAGCCAAGAAATGAGGGGGACGACCGAGCAGTACTTC.